This T cell receptor (beta chain) came from a study of blood T cell repertoires in COVID-19. The CDR3 has 13 residues. Trimming left V 5 bases short and J 5 bases short, with 12 bases between. CDR1 and CDR2 (germline): ENHRY, SYGVKD. Assay: immunoSEQ multiplex PCR; the TCRdb copy retains only in-frame clones and omits some. Of about 140,000 clones listed, around three quarters are singletons. This receptor was identified in a man aged 55 to 70 with acute or convalescent COVID-19. The sequencing input was peripheral blood. The genes are TRBV10-3 and TRBJ1-1, with D possibly TRBD1 on 6 matching bases. The CDR3 sequence is CAISQGTGTEAFF. CDR3 DNA sequence: TGTGCCATCAGTCAGGGGACGGGGACTGAAGCTTTCTTT.